This TCR beta chain was identified in a study of PD-1 blockade in classical Hodgkin lymphoma. The method was immunoSEQ multiplex PCR; TCRdb's version includes in-frame clones alone and lacks a portion of them. The sample contains tens of thousands of clones, roughly 91% of which appear only once. Every one of the patients relapsed after autologous stem cell transplantation (brentuximab vedotin exposure was variable). V lost 3 bases and J 4 bases, leaving 13 bases between the germline ends. Germline V lookup: CDR1 MDHEN, CDR2 SYDVKM. The CDR3 runs 15 residues. Sequencing used peripheral blood mononuclear cells (PBMCs), obtained at baseline. The source of this sequence is a human donor with classical Hodgkin lymphoma. The V and J genes are TRBV28 and TRBJ1-3; no reliable D call. In nucleotides, the CDR3 is TGTGCCAGCAGTTTCAAGTACTCCTCAGGAAACACCATATATTTT. Translation gives CASSFKYSSGNTIYF.